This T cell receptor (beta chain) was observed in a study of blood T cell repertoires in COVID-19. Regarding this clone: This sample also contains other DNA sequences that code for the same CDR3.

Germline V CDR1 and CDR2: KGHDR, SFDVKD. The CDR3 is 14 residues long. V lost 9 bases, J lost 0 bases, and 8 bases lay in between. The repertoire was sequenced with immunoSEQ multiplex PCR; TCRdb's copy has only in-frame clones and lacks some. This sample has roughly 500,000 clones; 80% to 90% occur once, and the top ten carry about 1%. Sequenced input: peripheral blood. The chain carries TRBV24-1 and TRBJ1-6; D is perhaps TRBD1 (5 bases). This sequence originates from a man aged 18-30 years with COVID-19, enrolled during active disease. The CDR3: CATRGSSYNSPLHF. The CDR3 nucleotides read TGTGCCACCCGGGGGAGCTCCTATAATTCACCCCTCCACTTT.